This TCR beta chain was retrieved from a study of cytomegalovirus exposure and HLA in healthy donors. Regarding this clone: What it recognizes is unknown.

The study, taken as a whole, reports: In a later analysis, a genetic analysis reported fewer productive-TCR N-insertions in an Asian-associated ancestry cluster than the cohort average. Presence/absence results assume similar sequencing depth per donor, which may not hold. HLA alleles showed associations with 15,000 to 20,000 TCR beta sequences in a later analysis, at a 0.05 false discovery rate. Cytomegalovirus association was listed for 150 or so TCR beta chains.

This PCR relied on a set of 60 Vbeta primers and 13 Jbeta primers. Clones were sequenced by immunoSEQ multiplex PCR, and TCRdb holds only the in-frame ones, with some missing. The repertoire holds about 170,000 clones, with around 84% as singletons. Trimming shortened V by 10 bases and J by 3 bases, and 10 bases separated the two germline ends. The CDR3 consists of 12 residues. The germline V gene has CDR1 LNHDA and CDR2 SQIVND (reference sequence). What was sequenced was PBMCs. The source of this sequence is a man aged 25-45 years in good health and CMV-seropositive. The chain uses TRBV19 and TRBJ2-1; no definite D call. The CDR3 sequence: CATASYYNEQFF. Here the CDR3 DNA reads TGTGCCACCGCTTCCTACTACAATGAGCAGTTCTTC.